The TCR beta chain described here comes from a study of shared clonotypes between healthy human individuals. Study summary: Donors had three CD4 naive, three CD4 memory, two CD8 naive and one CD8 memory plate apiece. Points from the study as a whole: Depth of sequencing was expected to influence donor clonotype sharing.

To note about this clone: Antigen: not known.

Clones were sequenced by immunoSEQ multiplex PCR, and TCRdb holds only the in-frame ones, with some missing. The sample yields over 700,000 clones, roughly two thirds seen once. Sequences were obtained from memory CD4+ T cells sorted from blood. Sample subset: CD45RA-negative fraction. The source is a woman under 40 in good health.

This CDR3 is CASSPSVGEAFF. The CDR3 coding sequence is TGTGCCAGCTCACCTTCAGTTGGGGAAGCTTTCTTT. The chain carries TRBV18 and TRBJ1-1; D is uncertain. The CDR3 is 12 amino acids. The V end was cut by 3 bases, the J end by 8 bases, with 10 bases between. Germline assignment: CDR1 KGHSH and CDR2 LQKENI.